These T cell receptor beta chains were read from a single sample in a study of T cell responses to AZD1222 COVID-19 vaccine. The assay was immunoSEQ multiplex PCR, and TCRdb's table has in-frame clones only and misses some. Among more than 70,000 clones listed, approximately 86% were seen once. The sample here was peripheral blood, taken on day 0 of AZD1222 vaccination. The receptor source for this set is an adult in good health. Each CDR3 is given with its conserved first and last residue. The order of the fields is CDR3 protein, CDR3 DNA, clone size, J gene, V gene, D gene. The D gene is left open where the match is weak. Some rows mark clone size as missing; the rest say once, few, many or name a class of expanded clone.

cdr3_aa: CATSEDRGGAEAFF
cdr3_nt: TGTGCCACCAGTGAAGACAGGGGTGGGGCTGAAGCTTTCTTT
clone_size: -
j_call: TRBJ1-1
v_call: TRBV24-1
d_call: TRBD1

cdr3_aa: CASSPLAGGNEQYF
cdr3_nt: TGTGCCAGCAGTCCCCTGGCAGGGGGGAACGAGCAGTACTTC
clone_size: -
j_call: TRBJ2-7
v_call: TRBV7-3
d_call: -

cdr3_aa: CASSDRGDTGELFF
cdr3_nt: TGTGCCAGCTCAGACAGGGGAGACACCGGGGAGCTGTTTTTT
clone_size: few
j_call: TRBJ2-2
v_call: TRBV18
d_call: TRBD1

cdr3_aa: CASSVAGHGEQFF
cdr3_nt: TGTGCCAGCAGCGTAGCGGGACACGGCGAGCAGTTCTTC
clone_size: -
j_call: TRBJ2-1
v_call: TRBV9
d_call: -

cdr3_aa: CASNYLSSYNEQFF
cdr3_nt: TGTGCCAGCAATTACTTGAGCTCCTACAATGAGCAGTTCTTC
clone_size: -
j_call: TRBJ2-1
v_call: TRBV2
d_call: -

cdr3_aa: CASSLWREPDTQYF
cdr3_nt: TGTGCCAGCAGCTTATGGCGGGAGCCGGATACGCAGTATTTT
clone_size: -
j_call: TRBJ2-3
v_call: TRBV7-9
d_call: TRBD2

cdr3_aa: CATSRGDPYNEQFF
cdr3_nt: TGTGCCACCAGTAGAGGGGATCCCTACAATGAGCAGTTCTTC
clone_size: -
j_call: TRBJ2-1
v_call: TRBV24-1
d_call: -

cdr3_aa: CASSYSGTRRGAEQFF
cdr3_nt: TGTGCCAGCAGCTACTCCGGGACTCGTAGGGGGGCGGAGCAGTTCTTC
clone_size: -
j_call: TRBJ2-1
v_call: TRBV11-2
d_call: -

cdr3_aa: CASSKGQANSGNTIYF
cdr3_nt: TGTGCCAGCAGCAAAGGACAGGCCAACTCTGGAAACACCATATATTTT
clone_size: -
j_call: TRBJ1-3
v_call: TRBV7-6
d_call: TRBD1

cdr3_aa: CASSSGQEGNEQFF
cdr3_nt: TGTGCCAGCAGCTCCGGACAGGAAGGGAATGAGCAGTTCTTC
clone_size: -
j_call: TRBJ2-1
v_call: TRBV7-6
d_call: TRBD1

cdr3_aa: CASTQDIPGGTQYF
cdr3_nt: TGTGCCAGCACTCAGGACATCCCGGGGGGGACCCAGTACTTC
clone_size: few
j_call: TRBJ2-5
v_call: TRBV28
d_call: TRBD2

cdr3_aa: CASSLLVYTGELFF
cdr3_nt: TGTGCCAGCAGCCTACTAGTGTACACCGGGGAGCTGTTTTTT
clone_size: few
j_call: TRBJ2-2
v_call: TRBV14
d_call: -

cdr3_aa: CASSLTGTPSSYNEQFF
cdr3_nt: TGTGCCAGCAGCTTAACGGGGACCCCGAGCTCCTACAATGAGCAGTTCTTC
clone_size: -
j_call: TRBJ2-1
v_call: TRBV7-3
d_call: -